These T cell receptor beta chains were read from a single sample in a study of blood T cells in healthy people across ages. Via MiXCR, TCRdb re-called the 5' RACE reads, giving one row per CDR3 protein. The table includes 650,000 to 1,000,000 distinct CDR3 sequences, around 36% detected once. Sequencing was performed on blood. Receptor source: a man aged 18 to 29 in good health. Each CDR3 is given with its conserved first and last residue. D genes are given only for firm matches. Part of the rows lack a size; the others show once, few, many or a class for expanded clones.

CDR3: CASSQAGSGQPQHF; DNA: TGTGCCAGCAGCCAAGCAGGGTCGGGTCAGCCCCAGCATTTT; length: 14; V: TRBV3-1; size: few; D: -; J: TRBJ1-5
CDR3: CASSQDTVTPDTGELFF; DNA: TGCGCCAGCAGCCAAGATACGGTCACCCCTGACACCGGGGAGCTGTTTTTT; length: 17; V: TRBV4-3; size: -; D: -; J: TRBJ2-2
CDR3: CASRTTGRERYGYTF; DNA: TGTGCCAGCAGGACCACAGGGAGGGAGAGGTATGGCTACACCTTC; length: 15; V: TRBV12-3/TRBV12-4; size: many; D: -; J: TRBJ1-2
CDR3: CASSPQVLSYNEQFF; DNA: TGTGCCAGCAGCCCCCAGGTCCTATCCTACAATGAGCAGTTCTTC; length: 15; V: TRBV7-9; size: few; D: -; J: TRBJ2-1
CDR3: CASSRPDRGSYEQYF; DNA: TGTGCCAGCAGCCGCCCGGACAGGGGCTCCTACGAGCAGTACTTC; length: 15; V: TRBV7-2; size: -; D: TRBD1; J: TRBJ2-7
CDR3: CASSLSSGASTDTQYF; DNA: TGCGCCAGCAGCTTGTCCAGCGGGGCGAGCACAGATACGCAGTATTTT; length: 16; V: TRBV5-1; size: -; D: TRBD2; J: TRBJ2-3
CDR3: CASRAGRNTEAFF; DNA: TGTGCCAGCAGAGCGGGCCGGAACACTGAAGCTTTCTTT; length: 13; V: TRBV12-3/TRBV12-4; size: few; D: -; J: TRBJ1-1
CDR3: CASSEAGEMETQYF; DNA: TGTGCCAGCAGTGAAGCGGGTGAGATGGAGACCCAGTACTTC; length: 14; V: TRBV25-1; size: few; D: -; J: TRBJ2-5
CDR3: CASSFTGGGNTEAFF; DNA: TGCGCCAGCAGCTTTACAGGCGGTGGGAACACTGAAGCTTTCTTT; length: 15; V: TRBV5-1; size: few; D: -; J: TRBJ1-1
CDR3: CASGSGTTTAEQFF; DNA: TGTGCCAGCGGAAGCGGGACAACCACGGCTGAGCAGTTCTTC; length: 14; V: TRBV7-2; size: many; D: -; J: TRBJ2-1
CDR3: CASSQSTGHFSYEQYF; DNA: TGTGCCAGCAGCCAATCAACGGGACACTTCTCCTACGAGCAGTACTTC; length: 16; V: TRBV11-3; size: few; D: -; J: TRBJ2-7
CDR3: CASSARGDSNTDTQYF; DNA: TGTGCCAGCAGTGCTCGGGGAGACTCCAACACAGATACGCAGTATTTT; length: 16; V: TRBV2; size: many; D: -; J: TRBJ2-3
CDR3: CSTRLDTQYF; DNA: TGCAGCACCCGACTTGATACGCAGTATTTT; length: 10; V: TRBV29-1; size: -; D: -; J: TRBJ2-3
CDR3: CASSPGQFANTGELFF; DNA: TGTGCCAGCAGCCCAGGACAGTTCGCGAACACCGGGGAGCTGTTTTTT; length: 16; V: TRBV5-6; size: -; D: -; J: TRBJ2-2
CDR3: CASSQSGNNEQYF; DNA: TGCGCCAGCAGCCAGTCTGGTAACAATGAGCAGTACTTC; length: 13; V: TRBV4-1; size: -; D: -; J: TRBJ2-5
CDR3: CAISERGEGTEAFF; DNA: TGTGCCATCAGTGAGCGTGGGGAAGGCACTGAAGCTTTCTTT; length: 14; V: TRBV10-3; size: few; D: -; J: TRBJ1-1
CDR3: CASSNSMDETQYF; DNA: TGTGCCAGCAGTAACTCCATGGACGAGACCCAGTACTTC; length: 13; V: TRBV12-3/TRBV12-4; size: many; D: -; J: TRBJ2-5
CDR3: CASSQEIWGGPASSYNEQYF; DNA: TGCGCCAGCAGCCAAGAAATCTGGGGGGGGCCCGCGAGCTCCTACAATGAGCAGTACTTC; length: 20; V: TRBV4-3; size: -; D: -; J: TRBJ2-7
CDR3: CASSLNEGGGYTF; DNA: TGTGCCAGCAGTTTAAACGAGGGAGGGGGCTACACCTTC; length: 13; V: TRBV27; size: few; D: -; J: TRBJ1-2
CDR3: CASTLGRTNEKLFF; DNA: TGTGCCAGCACTCTTGGCAGGACTAATGAAAAACTGTTTTTT; length: 14; V: TRBV6-6; size: -; D: -; J: TRBJ1-4
CDR3: CASSLTSGIVEQFF; DNA: TGTGCCAGCAGTTTGACTAGCGGTATCGTTGAGCAGTTCTTC; length: 14; V: TRBV28; size: many; D: TRBD2; J: TRBJ2-1
CDR3: CGSNRGLRGTEAFF; DNA: TGTGGTTCAAACAGGGGGCTGCGAGGGACTGAAGCTTTCTTT; length: 14; V: TRBV6-2/TRBV6-3; size: -; D: TRBD1; J: TRBJ1-1
CDR3: CASSAGGARTEAFF; DNA: TGTGCCAGCAGCGCTGGGGGGGCGCGAACTGAAGCTTTCTTT; length: 14; V: TRBV9; size: -; D: -; J: TRBJ1-1
CDR3: CASRFRTGTHEQYF; DNA: TGTGCCAGCAGATTTCGGACAGGGACTCACGAGCAGTACTTC; length: 14; V: TRBV6-2/TRBV6-3; size: -; D: TRBD1; J: TRBJ2-7
CDR3: CATSPRVLWDPYEQYF; DNA: TGTGCCACCAGCCCCCGGGTCTTGTGGGACCCCTACGAGCAGTACTTC; length: 16; V: TRBV6-6; size: -; D: -; J: TRBJ2-7
CDR3: CSVRGGTSGGAEQYF; DNA: TGCAGCGTGCGAGGCGGGACTAGCGGGGGGGCTGAGCAGTACTTC; length: 15; V: TRBV29-1; size: -; D: TRBD2; J: TRBJ2-5
CDR3: CASSFYSGTELQEAQYF; DNA: TGTGCCAGCAGCTTTTACTCCGGGACAGAACTCCAAGAGGCCCAGTACTTC; length: 17; V: TRBV11-1; size: -; D: TRBD1; J: TRBJ2-7
CDR3: CASSQEGTGNEKLFF; DNA: TGCGCCAGCAGCCAAGAGGGGACAGGGAATGAAAAACTGTTTTTT; length: 15; V: TRBV4-3; size: once; D: TRBD1; J: TRBJ1-4
CDR3: CASSEVRHNRGLGYTF; DNA: TGTGCCAGCAGTGAAGTCCGACACAACAGGGGTCTGGGCTACACCTTC; length: 16; V: TRBV6-1; size: -; D: TRBD1; J: TRBJ1-2
CDR3: CAVSESTKEETQYF; DNA: TGTGCCGTCAGTGAGTCGACCAAGGAAGAGACCCAGTACTTC; length: 14; V: TRBV10-3; size: once; D: -; J: TRBJ2-5
CDR3: CSAKRPTGGTEAFF; DNA: TGCAGTGCTAAACGGCCCACAGGGGGCACTGAAGCTTTCTTT; length: 14; V: TRBV20-1; size: -; D: TRBD1; J: TRBJ1-1
CDR3: CASSRDSFDGYTF; DNA: TGTGCCAGCAGTCGCGACAGTTTCGATGGCTACACCTTC; length: 13; V: TRBV6-2/TRBV6-3; size: -; D: -; J: TRBJ1-2
CDR3: CASSLALGGSYGYTF; DNA: TGTGCCAGCAGCTTAGCGCTTGGGGGCTCCTATGGCTACACCTTC; length: 15; V: TRBV7-2; size: -; D: -; J: TRBJ1-2
CDR3: CSAGDQSTDTQYF; DNA: TGCAGTGCTGGAGACCAGAGCACAGATACGCAGTATTTT; length: 13; V: TRBV20-1; size: few; D: -; J: TRBJ2-3
CDR3: CASSLRQGGKGNQPQHF; DNA: TGTGCCAGCAGCCTTAGACAGGGAGGGAAGGGAAATCAGCCCCAGCATTTT; length: 17; V: TRBV7-2; size: -; D: TRBD1; J: TRBJ1-5
CDR3: CSAQGARNQPQHF; DNA: TGCAGTGCGCAGGGGGCAAGGAATCAGCCCCAGCATTTT; length: 13; V: TRBV20-1; size: few; D: TRBD1; J: TRBJ1-5
CDR3: CSARVGGPMNTEAFF; DNA: TGCAGTGCTAGAGTTGGGGGGCCTATGAACACTGAAGCTTTCTTT; length: 15; V: TRBV20-1; size: -; D: -; J: TRBJ1-1
CDR3: CASSYSGTTQYF; DNA: TGTGCCAGCAGTTACTCAGGGACTACGCAGTATTTT; length: 12; V: TRBV6-5; size: many; D: -; J: TRBJ2-3
CDR3: CASSYFGRGSDQPQHF; DNA: TGTGCCAGCAGTTACTTCGGCAGGGGGTCCGATCAGCCCCAGCATTTT; length: 16; V: TRBV6-2/TRBV6-3; size: -; D: TRBD1; J: TRBJ1-5
CDR3: CASSLVKNEKLFF; DNA: TGTGCCAGCAGCTTAGTTAAGAATGAAAAACTGTTTTTT; length: 13; V: TRBV7-2; size: -; D: -; J: TRBJ1-4
CDR3: CNARVVETQYF; DNA: TGCAATGCCAGAGTGGTGGAGACCCAGTACTTC; length: 11; V: TRBV20-1; size: -; D: -; J: TRBJ2-5
CDR3: CASRSGSYGANVLTF; DNA: TGTGCCAGCAGGTCAGGGTCGTATGGGGCCAACGTCCTGACTTTC; length: 15; V: TRBV6-5; size: -; D: -; J: TRBJ2-6
CDR3: CASSQDFAGTKVYNEQFF; DNA: TGCGCCAGCAGCCAAGATTTTGCAGGGACTAAGGTGTACAATGAGCAGTTCTTC; length: 18; V: TRBV4-3; size: -; D: TRBD2; J: TRBJ2-1
CDR3: CASSITGSQPQHF; DNA: TGTGCCAGCAGCATTACAGGGTCTCAGCCCCAGCATTTT; length: 13; V: TRBV12-3/TRBV12-4; size: few; D: -; J: TRBJ1-5